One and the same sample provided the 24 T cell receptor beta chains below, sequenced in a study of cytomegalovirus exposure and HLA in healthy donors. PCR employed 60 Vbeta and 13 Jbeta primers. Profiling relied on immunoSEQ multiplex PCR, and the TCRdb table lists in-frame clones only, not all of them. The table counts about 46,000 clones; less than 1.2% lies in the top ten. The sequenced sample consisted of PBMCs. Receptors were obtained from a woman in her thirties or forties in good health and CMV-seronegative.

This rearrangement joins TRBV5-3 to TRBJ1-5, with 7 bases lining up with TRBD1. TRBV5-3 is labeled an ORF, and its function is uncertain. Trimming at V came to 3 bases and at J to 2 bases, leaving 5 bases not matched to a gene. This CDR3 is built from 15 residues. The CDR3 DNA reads TGTGCCAGAAGCTCAAGACAGGGCGGCAATCAGCCCCAGCATTTT. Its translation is CARSSRQGGNQPQHF.

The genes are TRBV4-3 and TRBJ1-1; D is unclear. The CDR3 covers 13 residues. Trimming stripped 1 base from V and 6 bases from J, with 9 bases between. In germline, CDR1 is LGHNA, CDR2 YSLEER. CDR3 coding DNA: TGCGCCAGCAGCCAAGTATCAGGTCCTGAAGCTTTCTTT. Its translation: CASSQVSGPEAFF.

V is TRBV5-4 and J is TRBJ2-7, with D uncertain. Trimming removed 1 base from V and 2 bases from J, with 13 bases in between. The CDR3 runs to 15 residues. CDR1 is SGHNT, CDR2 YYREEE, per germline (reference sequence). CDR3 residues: CASSLSQRSAYEQYF. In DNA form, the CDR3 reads TGTGCCAGCAGCTTGTCTCAGAGGAGCGCCTACGAGCAGTACTTC.

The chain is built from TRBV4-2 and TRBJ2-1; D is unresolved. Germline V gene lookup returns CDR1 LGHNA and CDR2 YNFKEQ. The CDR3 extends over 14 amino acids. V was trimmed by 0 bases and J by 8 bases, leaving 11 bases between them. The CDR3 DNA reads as TGTGCCAGCAGCCAAGATTTGAGTCCGTATGAGCAGTTCTTC. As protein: CASSQDLSPYEQFF.

CDR3 nucleotide sequence: TGTGCCAGCTCAGCATTACAGGCTCACAACACAGATACGCAGTATTTT. Amino acids: CASSALQAHNTDTQYF. This rearrangement joins TRBV18 to TRBJ2-3, with a tentative D call TRBD1 (5 bases). Trimming took 5 bases from V and 2 from J, leaving 17 bases between them. Germline V gene data show CDR1 as KGHSH and CDR2 as LQKENI. The CDR3 length is 16 residues.

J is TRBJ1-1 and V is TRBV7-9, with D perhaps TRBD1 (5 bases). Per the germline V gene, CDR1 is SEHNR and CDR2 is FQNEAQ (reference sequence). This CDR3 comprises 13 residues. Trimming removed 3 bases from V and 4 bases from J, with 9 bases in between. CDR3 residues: CASSFGGGTEAFF. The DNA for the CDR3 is TGTGCCAGCAGCTTTGGGGGGGGCACTGAAGCTTTCTTT.

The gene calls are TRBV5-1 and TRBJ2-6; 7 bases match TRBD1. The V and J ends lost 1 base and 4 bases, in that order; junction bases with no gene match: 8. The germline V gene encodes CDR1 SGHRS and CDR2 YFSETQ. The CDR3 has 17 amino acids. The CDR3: CASSLSQTGRGANVLTF. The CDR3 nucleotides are TGCGCCAGCAGCTTGTCACAGACAGGGAGAGGGGCCAACGTCCTGACTTTC.

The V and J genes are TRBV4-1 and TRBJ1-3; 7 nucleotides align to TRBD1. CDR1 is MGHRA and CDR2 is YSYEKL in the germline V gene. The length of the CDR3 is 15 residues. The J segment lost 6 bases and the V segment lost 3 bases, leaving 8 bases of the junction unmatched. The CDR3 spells CASSQEDRALNTIYF. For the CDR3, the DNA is TGCGCCAGCAGCCAGGAAGACAGGGCGTTAAACACCATATATTTT.

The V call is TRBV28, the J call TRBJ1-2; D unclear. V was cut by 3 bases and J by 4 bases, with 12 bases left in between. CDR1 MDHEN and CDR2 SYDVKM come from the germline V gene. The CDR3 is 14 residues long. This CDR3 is CASSLPDISYGYTF. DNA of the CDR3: TGTGCCAGCAGTTTGCCCGACATTAGCTATGGCTACACCTTC.

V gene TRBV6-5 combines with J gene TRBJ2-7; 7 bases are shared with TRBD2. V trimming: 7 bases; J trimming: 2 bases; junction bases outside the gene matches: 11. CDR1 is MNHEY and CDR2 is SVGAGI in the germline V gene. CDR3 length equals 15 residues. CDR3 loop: CASTPTSESAYEQYF. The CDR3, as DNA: TGTGCCAGCACCCCCACTAGCGAAAGCGCCTACGAGCAGTACTTC.

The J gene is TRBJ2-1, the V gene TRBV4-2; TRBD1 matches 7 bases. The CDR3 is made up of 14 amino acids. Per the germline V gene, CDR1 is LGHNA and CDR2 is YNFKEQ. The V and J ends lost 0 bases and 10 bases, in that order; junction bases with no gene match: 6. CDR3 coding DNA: TGTGCCAGCAGCCAAGAAGGGGGCAGGGGCGAGCAGTTCTTC. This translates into CASSQEGGRGEQFF.

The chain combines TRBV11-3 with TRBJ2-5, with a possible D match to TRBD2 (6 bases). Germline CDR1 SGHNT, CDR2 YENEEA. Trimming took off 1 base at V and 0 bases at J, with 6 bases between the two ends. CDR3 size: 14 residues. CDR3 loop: CASSLGDYQETQYF. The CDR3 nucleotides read TGTGCCAGCAGCTTAGGGGACTACCAAGAGACCCAGTACTTC.

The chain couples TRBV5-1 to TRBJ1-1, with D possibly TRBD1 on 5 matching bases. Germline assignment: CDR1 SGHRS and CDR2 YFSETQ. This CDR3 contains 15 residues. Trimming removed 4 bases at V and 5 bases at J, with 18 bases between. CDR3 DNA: TGCGCCAGCAGCCTGAGAGTGGGGGAGGCAACTGAAGCTTTCTTT. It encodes CASSLRVGEATEAFF.

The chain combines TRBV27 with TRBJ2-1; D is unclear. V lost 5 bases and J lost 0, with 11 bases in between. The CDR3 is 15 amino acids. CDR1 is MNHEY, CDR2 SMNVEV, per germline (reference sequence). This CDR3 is CASSPRGSSYNEQFF. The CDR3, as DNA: TGTGCCAGCAGTCCCCGAGGTAGCTCCTACAATGAGCAGTTCTTC.

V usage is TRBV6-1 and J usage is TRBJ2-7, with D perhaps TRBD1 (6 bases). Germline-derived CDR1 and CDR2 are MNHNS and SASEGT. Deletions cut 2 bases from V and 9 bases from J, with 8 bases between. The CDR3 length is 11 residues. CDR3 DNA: TGTGCCAGCAGTGAAACAGGGTTGCAGTACTTC. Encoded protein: CASSETGLQYF.

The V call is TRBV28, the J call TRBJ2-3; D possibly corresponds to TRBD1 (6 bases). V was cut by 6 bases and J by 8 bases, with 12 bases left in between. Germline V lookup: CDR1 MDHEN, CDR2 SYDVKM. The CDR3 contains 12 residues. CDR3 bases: TGTGCCAGCAGATACAGGGAGTTTACGCAGTATTTT. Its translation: CASRYREFTQYF.

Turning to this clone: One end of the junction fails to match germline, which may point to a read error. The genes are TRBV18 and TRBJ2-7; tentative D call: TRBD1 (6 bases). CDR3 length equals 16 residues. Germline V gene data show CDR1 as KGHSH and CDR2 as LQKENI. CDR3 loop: CASAPTPGHNSYEQYF. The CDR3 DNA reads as TGTGCCAGCGCACCGACCCCGGGACACAACTCCTACGAGCAGTACTTC.

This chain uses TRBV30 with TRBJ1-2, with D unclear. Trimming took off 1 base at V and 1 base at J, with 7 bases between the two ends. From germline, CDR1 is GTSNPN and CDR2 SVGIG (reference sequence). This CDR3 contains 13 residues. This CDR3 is CAWSELFNYGYTF. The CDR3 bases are TGTGCCTGGAGTGAACTTTTTAACTATGGCTACACCTTC.

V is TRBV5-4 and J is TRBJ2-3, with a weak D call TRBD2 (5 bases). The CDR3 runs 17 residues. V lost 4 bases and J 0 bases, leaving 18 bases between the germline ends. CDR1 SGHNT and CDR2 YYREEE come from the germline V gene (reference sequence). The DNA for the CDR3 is TGTGCCAGCAGCCCCATCGGAGCTAGCAGAAGCACAGATACGCAGTATTTT. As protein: CASSPIGASRSTDTQYF.

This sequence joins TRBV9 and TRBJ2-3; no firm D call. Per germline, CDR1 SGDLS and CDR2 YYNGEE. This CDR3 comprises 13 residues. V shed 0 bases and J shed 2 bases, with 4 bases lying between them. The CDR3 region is CASSVDTTDTQYF. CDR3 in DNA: TGTGCCAGCAGCGTAGACACCACAGATACGCAGTATTTT.

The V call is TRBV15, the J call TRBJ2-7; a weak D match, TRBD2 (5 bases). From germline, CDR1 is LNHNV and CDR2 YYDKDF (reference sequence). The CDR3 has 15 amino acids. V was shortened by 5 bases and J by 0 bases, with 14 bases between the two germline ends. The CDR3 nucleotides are TGTGCCACCAGCCTTCGGACGGGAAGCTCCTACGAGCAGTACTTC. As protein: CATSLRTGSSYEQYF.

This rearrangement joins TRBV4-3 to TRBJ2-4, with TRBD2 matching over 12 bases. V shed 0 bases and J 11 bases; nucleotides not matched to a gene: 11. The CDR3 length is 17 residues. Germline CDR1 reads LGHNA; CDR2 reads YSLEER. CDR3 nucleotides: TGCGCCAGCAGCCAAGATTGGGCTAGCGGGAGGGCCGGGGTTCAGTACTTC. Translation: CASSQDWASGRAGVQYF.

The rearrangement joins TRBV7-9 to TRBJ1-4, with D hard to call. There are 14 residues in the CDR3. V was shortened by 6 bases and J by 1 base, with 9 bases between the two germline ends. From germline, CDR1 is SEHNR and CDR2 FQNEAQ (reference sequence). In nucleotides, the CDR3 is TGTGCCAGCAGTCCCCTGAGAACTAATGAAAAACTGTTTTTT. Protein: CASSPLRTNEKLFF.

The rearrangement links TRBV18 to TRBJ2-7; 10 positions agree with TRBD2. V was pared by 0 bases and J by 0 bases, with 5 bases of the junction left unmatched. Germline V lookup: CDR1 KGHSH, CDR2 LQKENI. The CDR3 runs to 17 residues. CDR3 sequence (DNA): TGTGCCAGCTCACCACCGAGAGCGGGAGGGATCTCCTACGAGCAGTACTTC. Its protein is CASSPPRAGGISYEQYF.